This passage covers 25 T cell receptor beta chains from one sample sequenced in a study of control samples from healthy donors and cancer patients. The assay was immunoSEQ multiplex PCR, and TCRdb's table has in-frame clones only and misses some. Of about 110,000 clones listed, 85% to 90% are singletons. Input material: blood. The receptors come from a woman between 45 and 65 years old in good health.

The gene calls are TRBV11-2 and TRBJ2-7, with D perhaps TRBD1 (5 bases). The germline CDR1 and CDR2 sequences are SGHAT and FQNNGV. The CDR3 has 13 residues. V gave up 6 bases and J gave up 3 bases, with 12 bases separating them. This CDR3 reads CASSFGAVYEQYF. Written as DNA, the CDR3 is TGTGCCAGCAGTTTTGGGGCAGTCTACGAGCAGTACTTC.

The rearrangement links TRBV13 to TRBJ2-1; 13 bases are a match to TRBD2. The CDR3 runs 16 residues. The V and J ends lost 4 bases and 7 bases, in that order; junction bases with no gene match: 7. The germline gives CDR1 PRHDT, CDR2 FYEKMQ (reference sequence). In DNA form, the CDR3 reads TGTGCCAGCAGCTCCCGGACTAGCGGGAGTTTGAATGAGCAGTTCTTC. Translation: CASSSRTSGSLNEQFF.

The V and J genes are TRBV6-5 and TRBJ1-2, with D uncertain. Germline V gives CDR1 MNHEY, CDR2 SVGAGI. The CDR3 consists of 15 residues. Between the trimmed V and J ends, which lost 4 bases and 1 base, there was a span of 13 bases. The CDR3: CASSLSPDGNYGYTF. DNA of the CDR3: TGTGCCAGCAGTTTGAGCCCTGACGGTAACTATGGCTACACCTTC.

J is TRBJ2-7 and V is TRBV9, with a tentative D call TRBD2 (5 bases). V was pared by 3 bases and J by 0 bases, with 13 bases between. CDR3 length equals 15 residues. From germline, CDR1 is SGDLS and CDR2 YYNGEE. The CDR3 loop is CASSAGLGSSYEQYF. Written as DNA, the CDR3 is TGTGCCAGCAGCGCCGGACTGGGGAGCTCCTACGAGCAGTACTTC. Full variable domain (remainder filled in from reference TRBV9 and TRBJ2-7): DSGVTQTPKHLITATGQRVTLRCSPRSGDLSVYWYQQSLDQGLQFLIQYYNGEERAKGNILERFSAQQFPDLHSELNLSSLELGDSALYFCASSAGLGSSYEQYFGPGTRLTVT.

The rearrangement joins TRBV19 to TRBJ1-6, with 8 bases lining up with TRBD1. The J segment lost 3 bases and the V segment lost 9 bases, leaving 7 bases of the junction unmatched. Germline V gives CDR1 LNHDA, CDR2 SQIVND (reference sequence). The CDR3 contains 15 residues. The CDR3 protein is CASRRDRLYNSPLHF. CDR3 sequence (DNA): TGTGCCAGCCGTAGGGACAGGCTCTATAATTCACCCCTCCACTTT.

The CDR3: CATSRAGANVLTF. The CDR3 DNA follows: TGTGCCACCAGCAGAGCTGGGGCCAACGTCCTGACTTTC. The chain employs TRBV15 and TRBJ2-6; D is uncertain. Germline CDR1 and CDR2: LNHNV and YYDKDF (reference sequence). CDR3 size: 13 residues. Trimming removed 1 base from V and 2 bases from J, with 0 bases in between.

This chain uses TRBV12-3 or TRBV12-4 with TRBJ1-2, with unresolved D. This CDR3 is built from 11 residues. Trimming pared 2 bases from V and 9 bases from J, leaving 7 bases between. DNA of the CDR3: TGTGCCAGCAGTTTAAGCGGAAGCTACACCTTC. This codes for CASSLSGSYTF.

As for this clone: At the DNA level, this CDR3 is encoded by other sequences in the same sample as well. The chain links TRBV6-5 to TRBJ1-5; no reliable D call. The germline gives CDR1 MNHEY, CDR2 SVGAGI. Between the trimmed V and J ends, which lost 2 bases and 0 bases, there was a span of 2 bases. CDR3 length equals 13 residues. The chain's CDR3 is CASSYRSNQPQHF. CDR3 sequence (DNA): TGTGCCAGCAGTTACCGTAGCAATCAGCCCCAGCATTTT.

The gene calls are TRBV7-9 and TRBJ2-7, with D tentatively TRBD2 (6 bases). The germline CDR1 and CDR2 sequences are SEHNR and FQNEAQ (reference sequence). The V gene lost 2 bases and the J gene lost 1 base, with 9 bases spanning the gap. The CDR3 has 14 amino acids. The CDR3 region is CASSLRGNSYEQYF. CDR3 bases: TGTGCCAGCAGCTTACGCGGGAATTCCTACGAGCAGTACTTC.

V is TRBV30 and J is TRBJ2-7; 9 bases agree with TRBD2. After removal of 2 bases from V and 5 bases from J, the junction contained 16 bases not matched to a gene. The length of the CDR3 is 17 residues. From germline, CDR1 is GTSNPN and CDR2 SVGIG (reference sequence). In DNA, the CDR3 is TGTGCCTGGAGTATGTCCTGGTGGGCTAGCGGGACCAACGAGCAGTACTTC. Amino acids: CAWSMSWWASGTNEQYF.

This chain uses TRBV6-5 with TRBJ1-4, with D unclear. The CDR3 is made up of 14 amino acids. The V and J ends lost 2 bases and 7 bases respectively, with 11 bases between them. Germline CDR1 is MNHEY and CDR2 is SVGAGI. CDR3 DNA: TGTGCCAGCAGTTACGAAGAATCTGGTGAAAAACTGTTTTTT. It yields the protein CASSYEESGEKLFF.

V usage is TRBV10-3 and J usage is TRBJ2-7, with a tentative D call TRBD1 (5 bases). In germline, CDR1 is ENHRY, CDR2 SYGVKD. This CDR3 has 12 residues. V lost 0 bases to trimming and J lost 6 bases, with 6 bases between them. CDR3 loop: CAISESGAEQYV. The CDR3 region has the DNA TGTGCCATCAGTGAGTCAGGGGCCGAGCAGTACGTC.

The CDR3 is CASSPKTSPNEQFF. CDR3 coding DNA: TGCGCCAGCAGCCCTAAGACTTCGCCCAATGAGCAGTTCTTC. The chain is built from TRBV4-3 and TRBJ2-1; the D is unclear. The germline CDR1 and CDR2 sequences are LGHNA and YSLEER. The CDR3 covers 14 residues. V lost 4 bases and J 6 bases, leaving 13 bases between the germline ends.

CDR3 DNA sequence: TGCGCCAGCAGTGAGTCCAGCATCTACGAGCAGTACGTC. This encodes CASSESSIYEQYV. The rearrangement links TRBV10-1 to TRBJ2-7; no definite D call. This CDR3 is built from 13 residues. Trimming took off 0 bases at V and 3 bases at J, with 6 bases between the two ends. The germline V gene encodes CDR1 WNHNN and CDR2 SYGVQD (reference sequence).

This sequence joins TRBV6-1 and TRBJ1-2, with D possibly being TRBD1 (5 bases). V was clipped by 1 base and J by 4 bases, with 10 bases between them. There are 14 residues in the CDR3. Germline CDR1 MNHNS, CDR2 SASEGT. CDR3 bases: TGTGCCAGCAGTGAAGAAAGGGGACCCTATGGCTACACCTTC. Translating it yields CASSEERGPYGYTF.

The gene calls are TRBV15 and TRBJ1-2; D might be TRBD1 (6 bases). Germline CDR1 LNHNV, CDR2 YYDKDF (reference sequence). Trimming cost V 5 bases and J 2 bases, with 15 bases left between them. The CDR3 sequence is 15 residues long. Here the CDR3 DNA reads TGTGCCACCAGCGGAAGCCCAACAGGGAACTATGGCTACACCTTC. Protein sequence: CATSGSPTGNYGYTF.

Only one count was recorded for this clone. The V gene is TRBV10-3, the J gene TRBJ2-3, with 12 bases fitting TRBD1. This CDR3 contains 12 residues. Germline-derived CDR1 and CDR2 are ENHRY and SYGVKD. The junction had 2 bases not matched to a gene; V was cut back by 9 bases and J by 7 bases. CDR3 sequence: CAIGTGGNTQYF. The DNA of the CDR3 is TGTGCCATTGGGACAGGGGGCAATACGCAGTATTTT.

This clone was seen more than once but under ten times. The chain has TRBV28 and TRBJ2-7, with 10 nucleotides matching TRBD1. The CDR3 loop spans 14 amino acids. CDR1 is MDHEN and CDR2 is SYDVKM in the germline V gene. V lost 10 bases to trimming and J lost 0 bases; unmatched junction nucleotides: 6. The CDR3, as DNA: TGTGCCACCATGGGACAGGGGAGCTCCTACGAGCAGTACGTC. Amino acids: CATMGQGSSYEQYV.

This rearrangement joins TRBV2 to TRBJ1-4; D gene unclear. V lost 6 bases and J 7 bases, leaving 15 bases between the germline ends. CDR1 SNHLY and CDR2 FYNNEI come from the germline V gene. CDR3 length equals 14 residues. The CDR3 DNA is TGTGCCAGCAGACCTTCAGTGTACCTTGAAAAACTGTTTTTT. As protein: CASRPSVYLEKLFF.

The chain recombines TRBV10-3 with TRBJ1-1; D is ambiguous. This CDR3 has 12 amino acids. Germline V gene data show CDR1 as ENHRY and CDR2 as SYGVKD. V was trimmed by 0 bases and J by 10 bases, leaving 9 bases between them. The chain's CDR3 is CAISESKGAAFF. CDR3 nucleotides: TGTGCCATCAGTGAGTCGAAGGGAGCAGCTTTCTTT.

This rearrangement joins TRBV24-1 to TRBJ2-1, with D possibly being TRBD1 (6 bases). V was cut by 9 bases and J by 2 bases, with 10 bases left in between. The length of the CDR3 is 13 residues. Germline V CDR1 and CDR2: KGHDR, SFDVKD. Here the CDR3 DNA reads TGTGCCACCCAAGGGGGTGCCTACAATGAGCAGTTCTTC. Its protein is CATQGGAYNEQFF.

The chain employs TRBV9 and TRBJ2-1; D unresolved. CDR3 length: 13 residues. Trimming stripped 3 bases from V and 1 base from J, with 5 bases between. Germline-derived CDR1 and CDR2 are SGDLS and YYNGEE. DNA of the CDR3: TGTGCCAGCAGCGCCCAGTCCTACAATGAGCAGTTCTTC. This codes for CASSAQSYNEQFF.

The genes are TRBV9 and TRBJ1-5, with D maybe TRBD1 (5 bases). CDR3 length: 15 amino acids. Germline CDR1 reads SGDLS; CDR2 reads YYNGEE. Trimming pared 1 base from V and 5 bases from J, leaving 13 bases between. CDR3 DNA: TGTGCCAGCAGCGTAACAGGATCCCCATATCAGCCCCAGCATTTT. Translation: CASSVTGSPYQPQHF.

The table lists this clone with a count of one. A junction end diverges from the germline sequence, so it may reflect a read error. The CDR3 DNA follows: TGTGCCAGCAGCCTATCCTCCGGGCCAGTACATTTT. It encodes CASSLSSGPVHF. This sequence joins TRBV11-3 and TRBJ1-3; D gene uncertain. The CDR3 has 12 residues. Germline values: CDR1 SGHNT, CDR2 YENEEA.

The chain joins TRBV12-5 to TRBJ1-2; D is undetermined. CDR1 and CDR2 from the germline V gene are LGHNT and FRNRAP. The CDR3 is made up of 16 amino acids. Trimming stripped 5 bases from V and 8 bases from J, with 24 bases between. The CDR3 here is CASGPINGAVFEGYTF. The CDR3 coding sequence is TGTGCTAGTGGTCCCATCAATGGCGCAGTATTTGAAGGCTACACCTTC.